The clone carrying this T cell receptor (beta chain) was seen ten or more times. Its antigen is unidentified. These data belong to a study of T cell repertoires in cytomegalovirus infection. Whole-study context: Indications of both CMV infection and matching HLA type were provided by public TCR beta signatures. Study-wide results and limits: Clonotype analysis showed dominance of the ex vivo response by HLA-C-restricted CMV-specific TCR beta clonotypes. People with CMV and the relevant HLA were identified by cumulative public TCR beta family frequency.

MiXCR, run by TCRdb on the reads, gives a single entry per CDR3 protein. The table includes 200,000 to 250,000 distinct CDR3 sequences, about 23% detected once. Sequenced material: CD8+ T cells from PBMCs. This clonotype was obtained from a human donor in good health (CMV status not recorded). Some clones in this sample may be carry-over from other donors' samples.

The CDR3 protein is CASSPGLYPYF. In DNA form, the CDR3 reads TGTGCCAGCAGTCCCGGACTATATCCCTACTTC. The chain combines TRBV12-3 or TRBV12-4 with TRBJ2-7; the D gene is possibly TRBD2 (6 bases). This CDR3 is 11 amino acids long. V lost 5 bases to trimming and J lost 13 bases, with 15 bases between them.